Only a few counts were recorded for the clone carrying this T cell receptor (beta chain). The sample comes from a study of cytomegalovirus exposure and HLA in healthy donors. Across the whole study: Unique TCR beta sequences numbering some 110 million came from about 179 million T cells in an earlier analysis.

Germline assignment: CDR1 MNHEY and CDR2 SMNVEV (reference sequence). Between the trimmed V and J ends, which lost 3 bases and 2 bases, there was a span of 10 bases. CDR3 length: 14 amino acids. PCR was performed using 60 Vbeta and 13 Jbeta primers. Some clones are missing from TCRdb's copy, which holds only in-frame ones; the method was immunoSEQ multiplex PCR. The sample lists 130,000 or so clones, approximately 80% occurring once. The V call is TRBV27, the J call TRBJ1-1; D call uncertain. The source is a woman under 30 in good health and CMV-seropositive. The sequenced material came from PBMCs. The CDR3 DNA reads TGTGCCAGCAGTTTCGCCGGGAGAAACACTGAAGCTTTCTTT. Amino acid sequence: CASSFAGRNTEAFF.